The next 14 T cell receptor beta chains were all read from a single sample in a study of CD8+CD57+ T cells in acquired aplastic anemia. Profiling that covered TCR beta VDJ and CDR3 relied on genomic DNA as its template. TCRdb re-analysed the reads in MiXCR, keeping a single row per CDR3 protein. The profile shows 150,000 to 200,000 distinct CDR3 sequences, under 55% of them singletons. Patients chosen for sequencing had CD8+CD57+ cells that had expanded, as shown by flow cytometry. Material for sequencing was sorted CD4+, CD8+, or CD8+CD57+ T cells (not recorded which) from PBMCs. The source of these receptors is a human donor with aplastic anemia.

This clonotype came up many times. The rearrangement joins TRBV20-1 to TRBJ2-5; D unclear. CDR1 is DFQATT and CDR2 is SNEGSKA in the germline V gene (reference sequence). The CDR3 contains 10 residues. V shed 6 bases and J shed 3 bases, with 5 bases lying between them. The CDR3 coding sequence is TGCAGTGCGGGAAAAGAGACCCAGTACTTC. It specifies CSAGKETQYF.

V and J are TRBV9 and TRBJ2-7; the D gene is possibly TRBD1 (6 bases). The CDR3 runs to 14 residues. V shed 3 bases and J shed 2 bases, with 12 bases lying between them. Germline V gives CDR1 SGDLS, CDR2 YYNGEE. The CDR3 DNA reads TGTGCCAGCAGCGCGGAGACAGGCCCCTACGAGCAGTACTTC. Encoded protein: CASSAETGPYEQYF.

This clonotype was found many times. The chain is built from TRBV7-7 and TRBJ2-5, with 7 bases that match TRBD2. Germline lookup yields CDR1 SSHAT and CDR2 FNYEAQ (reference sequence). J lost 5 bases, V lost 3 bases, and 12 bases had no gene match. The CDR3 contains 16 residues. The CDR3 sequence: CASSFSTGGVGETQYF. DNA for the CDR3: TGTGCCAGCAGCTTTAGTACGGGAGGAGTGGGTGAGACCCAGTACTTC.

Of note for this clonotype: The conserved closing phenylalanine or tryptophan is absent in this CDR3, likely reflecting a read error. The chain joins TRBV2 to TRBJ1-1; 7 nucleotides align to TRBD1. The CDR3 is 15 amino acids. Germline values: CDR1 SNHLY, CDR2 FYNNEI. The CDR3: CASRTDRARNTDAFL. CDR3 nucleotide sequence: TGTGCCAGCAGAACTGACAGGGCTCGGAACACTGATGCTTTCCTT.

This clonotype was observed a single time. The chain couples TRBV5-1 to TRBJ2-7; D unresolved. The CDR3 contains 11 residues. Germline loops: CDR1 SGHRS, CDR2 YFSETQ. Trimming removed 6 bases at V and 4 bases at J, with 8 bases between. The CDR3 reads CASKGEYEQYF. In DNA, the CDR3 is TGCGCCAGCAAGGGTGAGTACGAGCAGTACTTC. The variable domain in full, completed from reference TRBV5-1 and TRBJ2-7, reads KAGVTQTPRYLIKTRGQQVTLSCSPISGHRSVSWYQQTPGQGLQFLFEYFSETQRNKGNFPGRFSGRQFSNSRSEMNVSTLELGDSALYLCASKGEYEQYFGPGTRLTVT.

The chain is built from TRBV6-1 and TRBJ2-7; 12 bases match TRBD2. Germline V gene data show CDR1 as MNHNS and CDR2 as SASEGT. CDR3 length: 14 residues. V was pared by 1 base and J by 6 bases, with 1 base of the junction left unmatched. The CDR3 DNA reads TGTGCCAGCAGTGAAGGACTAGCGGGGGTCGAGCAGTACTTC. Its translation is CASSEGLAGVEQYF.

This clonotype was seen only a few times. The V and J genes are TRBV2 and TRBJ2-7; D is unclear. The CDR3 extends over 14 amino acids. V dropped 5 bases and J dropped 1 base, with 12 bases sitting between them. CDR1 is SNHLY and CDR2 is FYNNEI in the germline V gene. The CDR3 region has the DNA TGTGCCAGCAGTTACTCGACGGATTCCTACGAGCAGTACTTC. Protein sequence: CASSYSTDSYEQYF.

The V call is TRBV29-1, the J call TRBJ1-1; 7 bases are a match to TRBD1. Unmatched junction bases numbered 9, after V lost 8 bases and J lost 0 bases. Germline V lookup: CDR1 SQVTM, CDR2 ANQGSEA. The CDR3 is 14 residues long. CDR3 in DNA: TGCAGCTCCGGGGGCAGGGGGATGAACACTGAAGCTTTCTTT. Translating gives CSSGGRGMNTEAFF.

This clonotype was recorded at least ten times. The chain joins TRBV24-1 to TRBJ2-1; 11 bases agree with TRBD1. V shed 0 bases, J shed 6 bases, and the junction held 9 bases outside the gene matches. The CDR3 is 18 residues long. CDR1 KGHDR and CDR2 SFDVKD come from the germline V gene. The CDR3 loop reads CATSDLLSDRGQLNEQFF. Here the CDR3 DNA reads TGTGCCACCAGTGATTTGCTTTCGGACAGGGGGCAACTCAATGAGCAGTTCTTC.

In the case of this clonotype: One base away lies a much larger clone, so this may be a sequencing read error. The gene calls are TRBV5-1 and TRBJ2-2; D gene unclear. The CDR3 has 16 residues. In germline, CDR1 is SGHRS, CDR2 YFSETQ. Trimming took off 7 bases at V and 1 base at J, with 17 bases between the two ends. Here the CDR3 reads CASGALGLLNTGELFF. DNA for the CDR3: TGCGCCAGCGGTGCACTGGGCCTACTGAACACCGGGGAGCTGTTTTTT. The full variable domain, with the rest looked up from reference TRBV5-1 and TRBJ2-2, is KAGVTQTPRYLIKTRGQQVTLSCSPISGHRSVSWYQQTPGQGLQFLFEYFSETQRNKGNFPGRFSGRQFSNSRSEMNVSTLELGDSALYLCASGALGLLNTGELFFGEGSRLTVL.

This chain's CDR3 is CASSRDRDNQPQHF. CDR3 bases: TGTGCCAGCAGCCGGGACAGGGACAATCAGCCCCAGCATTTT. V gene TRBV27 combines with J gene TRBJ1-5; 9 bases fit TRBD1. This CDR3 contains 14 residues. CDR1 is MNHEY and CDR2 is SMNVEV in the germline V gene (reference sequence). With V trimmed by 6 bases and J by 3 bases, 3 bases remained unmatched.

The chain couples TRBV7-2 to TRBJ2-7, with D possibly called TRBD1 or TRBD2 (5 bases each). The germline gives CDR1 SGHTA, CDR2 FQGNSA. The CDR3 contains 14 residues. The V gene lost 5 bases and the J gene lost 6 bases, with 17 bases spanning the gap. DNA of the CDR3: TGTGCCAGCAGCCGGGGCCGGCCAAGGTTCGAGCAGTACTTC. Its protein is CASSRGRPRFEQYF.

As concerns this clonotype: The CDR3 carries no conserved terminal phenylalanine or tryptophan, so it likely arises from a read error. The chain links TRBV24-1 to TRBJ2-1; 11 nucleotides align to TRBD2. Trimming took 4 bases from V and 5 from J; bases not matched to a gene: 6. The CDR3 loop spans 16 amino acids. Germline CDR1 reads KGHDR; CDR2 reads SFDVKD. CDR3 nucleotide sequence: TGTGCCACCAGTGACCAGGGACTAGCGGCCAACAATGAGCAGTTCCTC. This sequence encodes CATSDQGLAANNEQFL.

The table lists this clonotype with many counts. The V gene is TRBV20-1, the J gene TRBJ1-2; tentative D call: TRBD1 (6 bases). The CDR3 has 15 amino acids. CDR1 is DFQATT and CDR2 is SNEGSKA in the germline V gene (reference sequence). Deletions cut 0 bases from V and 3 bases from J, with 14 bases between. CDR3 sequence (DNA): TGCAGTGCTAGAGATCCTCCACAGGGCCACTATGGCTACACCTTC. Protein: CSARDPPQGHYGYTF.